The clone carrying this TCR beta chain was observed a handful of times. In TCRdb, the 5' RACE reads were re-called with MiXCR into one record per CDR3 protein. Of approximately 580,000 distinct CDR3 sequences listed, around 16% are singletons. This specimen comes from a study of T cells after yellow fever vaccination. Germline V gene data show CDR1 as SGHTA and CDR2 as FQGNSA. The length of the CDR3 is 15 residues. The V end lost 2 bases, the J end lost 1 base, and 10 bases lay between the germline ends. The sequence was collected from a man aged 18 to 30 who received the YFV17D yellow fever vaccine. Sequencing used PBMCs, obtained roughly 5 days after the first yellow fever vaccination. The chain joins TRBV7-2 to TRBJ2-3, with TRBD2 as a possible D gene (6 bases). The CDR3 sequence is CASSLSAGRTDTQYF. Written as DNA, the CDR3 is TGTGCCAGCAGCTTATCGGCGGGGCGCACAGATACGCAGTATTTT.